This T cell receptor beta chain stems from a study of OX40 agonist ivuxolimab in advanced cancers. The study in broad terms: Ivuxolimab was a fully human IgG2 agonistic monoclonal antibody targeting the costimulatory receptor OX40 (CD134). Intravenous ivuxolimab was administered to patients every 2 weeks at six dose levels: 0.01, 0.1, 0.3, 1.5, 3 and 10 mg/kg. Of the approximately 50 dose-escalation patients, hepatocellular carcinoma was present in about 20, melanoma in approximately 15, renal cell carcinoma in 9 and head and neck cancer in 9. A male proportion of roughly 80% and a mean age of 60 years, ranging from 23 to 79, were recorded for the dose-escalation cohort. Patients were allowed to have had prior anti-PD-1, anti-PD-L1 or anti-CTLA-4 therapy, and about 40% of the dose-escalation patients had been treated with checkpoint inhibitors. Partial responses occurred in three dose-escalation patients, of whom one had hepatocellular carcinoma and two had cutaneous melanoma. The point of sequencing TCRbeta in the periphery was to test whether ivuxolimab changed TCR sequence diversity and drove clonal T-cell expansion. The monotherapy dose-escalation portion (N of about 50 patients) of the phase I ivuxolimab trial is reported in the paper. Results the study describes overall, beyond this receptor: The antigen specificity of the clonally expanded peripheral T cells was not determined. Partial responders in the 0.1-3.0 mg/kg groups had among the lowest normalized peripheral clonal expansion, especially among CD8+ T cells. On average, CD8+ T cells showed more expanded clones than CD4+ T cells after ivuxolimab. Low levels of normalized T-cell clonal expansion were also seen in some patients who did not respond. At doses from 0.1 to 3.0 mg/kg, clonal expansion was seen in both CD4+ and CD8+ blood T cells between baseline and week 6.

A word on this clone: Its antigen is still unknown. Base-call qualities are not available, and no considerably larger clone is one nucleotide away.

To sequence the TCRbeta CDR3 region, genomic DNA was isolated from the sorted cells. TCRbeta CDR3 regions were sequenced using the immunoSEQ Assay. TCRdb took over this immuneACCESS table, retaining in-frame rearrangements with V and J assigned. Such tables are incomplete; in checked studies, under half of the missing clones stem from an unresolved V gene, and the remainder is unexplained. Within this sample are approximately 80,000 clones, with 87% of them counted one time only. Around 0.23% of the sample belongs to the ten largest clones. Patients with autoimmune disease history or receiving systemic immunosuppression were excluded from the trial. In every dose cohort, peripheral blood was drawn for TCR sequencing at baseline, cycle 4 day 1, and cycle 7 day 1. Samples were obtained from an open-label, multicenter, first-in-human phase I dose-escalation trial of ivuxolimab. The trial enrolled adults with locally advanced or metastatic head and neck squamous cell, hepatocellular, melanoma or renal cell carcinoma. Before TCR sequencing, CD4+ and CD8+ T cells were separately sorted from peripheral blood.

Sequences were derived from CD4+ or CD8+ T cells sorted from blood, sampled in a trial of the OX40 agonist ivuxolimab. The sequence derives from an adult with an advanced solid tumor such as melanoma, head and neck, liver or kidney cancer.

The CDR3 protein: CASSPRDRVNTEAFF. The DNA sequence is given as TGCGCCAGCAGCCCTAGGGACAGGGTGAACACTGAAGCTTTCTTT. This chain is built from TRBV5-1 and TRBJ1-1, and 9 junction bases match TRBD1. Taken from the germline V gene, the CDR1 and CDR2 loops are SGHRS and YFSETQ. Its CDR3 holds 15 amino acids, cysteine through phenylalanine. CDR3 DNA only is kept here, 45 bases in frame from base 1. Ends trimmed: V by 4 bases, J by 0 bases; bases unmatched to a gene: 4.